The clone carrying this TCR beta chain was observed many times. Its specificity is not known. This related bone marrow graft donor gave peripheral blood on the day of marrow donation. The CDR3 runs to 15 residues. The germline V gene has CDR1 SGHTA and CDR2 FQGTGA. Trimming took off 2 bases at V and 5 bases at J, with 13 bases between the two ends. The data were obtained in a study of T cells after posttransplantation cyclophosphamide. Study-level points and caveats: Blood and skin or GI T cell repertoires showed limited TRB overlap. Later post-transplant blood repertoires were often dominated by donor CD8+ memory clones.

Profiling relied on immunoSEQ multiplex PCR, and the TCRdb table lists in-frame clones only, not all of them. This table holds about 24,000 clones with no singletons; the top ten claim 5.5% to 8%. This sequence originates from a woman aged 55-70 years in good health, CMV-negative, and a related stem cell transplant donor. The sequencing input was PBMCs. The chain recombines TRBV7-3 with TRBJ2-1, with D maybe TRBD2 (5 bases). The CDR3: CASSLLSTTHNEQFF. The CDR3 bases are TGTGCCAGCAGCTTACTTTCGACTACCCACAATGAGCAGTTCTTC.